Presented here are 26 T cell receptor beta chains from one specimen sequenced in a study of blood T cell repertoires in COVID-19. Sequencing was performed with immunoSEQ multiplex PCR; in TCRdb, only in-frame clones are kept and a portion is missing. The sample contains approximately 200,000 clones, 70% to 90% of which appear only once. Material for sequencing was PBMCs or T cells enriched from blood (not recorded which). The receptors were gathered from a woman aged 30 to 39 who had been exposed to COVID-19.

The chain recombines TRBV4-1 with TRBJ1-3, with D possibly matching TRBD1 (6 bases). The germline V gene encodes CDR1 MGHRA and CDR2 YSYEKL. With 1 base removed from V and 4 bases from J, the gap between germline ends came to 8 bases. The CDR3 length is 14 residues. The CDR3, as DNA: TGCGCCAGCAGCCAAGCAGGGGCCGGAAACACCATATATTTT. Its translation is CASSQAGAGNTIYF.

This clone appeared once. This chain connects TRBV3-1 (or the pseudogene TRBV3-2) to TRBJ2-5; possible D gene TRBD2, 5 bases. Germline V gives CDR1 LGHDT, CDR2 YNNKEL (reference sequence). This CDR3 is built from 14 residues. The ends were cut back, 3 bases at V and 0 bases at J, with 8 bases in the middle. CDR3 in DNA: TGTGCCAGCAGCCAGTCGGGGAACCAAGAGACCCAGTACTTC. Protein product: CASSQSGNQETQYF.

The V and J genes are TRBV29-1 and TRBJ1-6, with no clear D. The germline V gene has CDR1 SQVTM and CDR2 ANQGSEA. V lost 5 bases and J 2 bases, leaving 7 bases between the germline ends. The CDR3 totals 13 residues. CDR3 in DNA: TGCAGCGTTCGGGAGACCTATAATTCACCCCTCCACTTT. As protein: CSVRETYNSPLHF. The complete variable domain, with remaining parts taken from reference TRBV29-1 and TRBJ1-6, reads SAVISQKPSRDICQRGTSLTIQCQVDSQVTMMFWYRQQPGQSLTLIATANQGSEATYESGFVIDKFPISRPNLTFSTLTVSNMSPEDSSIYLCSVRETYNSPLHFGNGTRLTVT.

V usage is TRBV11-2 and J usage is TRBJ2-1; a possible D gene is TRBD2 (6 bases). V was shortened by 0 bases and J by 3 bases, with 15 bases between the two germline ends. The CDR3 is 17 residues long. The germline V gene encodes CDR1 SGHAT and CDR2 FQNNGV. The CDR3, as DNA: TGTGCCAGCAGCTTAGAAGCCGGGAGCTACCTCTACAATGAGCAGTTCTTC. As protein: CASSLEAGSYLYNEQFF.

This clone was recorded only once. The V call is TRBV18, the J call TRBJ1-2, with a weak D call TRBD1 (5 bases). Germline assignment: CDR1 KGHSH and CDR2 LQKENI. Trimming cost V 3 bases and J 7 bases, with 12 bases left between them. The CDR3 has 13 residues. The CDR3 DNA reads TGTGCCAGCTCACCGGGAGGGCAGGGTGGCTACACCTTC. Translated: CASSPGGQGGYTF.

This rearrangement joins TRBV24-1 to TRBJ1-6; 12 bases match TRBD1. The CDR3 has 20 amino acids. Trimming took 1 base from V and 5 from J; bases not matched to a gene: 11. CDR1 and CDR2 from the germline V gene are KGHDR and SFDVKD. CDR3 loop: CATSDFRDRGLLTDNSPLHF. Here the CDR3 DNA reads TGTGCCACCAGTGATTTTAGGGACAGGGGGCTTCTTACCGATAATTCACCCCTCCACTTT.

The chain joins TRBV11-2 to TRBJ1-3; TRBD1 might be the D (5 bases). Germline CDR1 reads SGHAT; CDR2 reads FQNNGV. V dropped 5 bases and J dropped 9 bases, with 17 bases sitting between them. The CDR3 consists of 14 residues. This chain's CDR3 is CASSLGPWGVTIYF. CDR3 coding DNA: TGTGCCAGCAGCCTTGGTCCGTGGGGGGTCACCATATATTTT.

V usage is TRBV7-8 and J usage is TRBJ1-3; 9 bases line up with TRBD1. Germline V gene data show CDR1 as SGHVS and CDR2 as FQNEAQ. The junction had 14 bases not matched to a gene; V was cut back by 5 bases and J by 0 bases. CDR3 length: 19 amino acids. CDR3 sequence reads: CASSASGTGTASSGNTIYF. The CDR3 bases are TGTGCCAGCAGCGCCTCCGGGACAGGGACAGCCAGCTCTGGAAACACCATATATTTT.

The CDR3 DNA follows: TGTGCCAGTAGCCCTATCGAACAGGTCTCTGGAAACACCATATATTTT. Protein product: CASSPIEQVSGNTIYF. This chain links TRBV19 with TRBJ1-3; weak D call: TRBD1 (5 bases). CDR1 LNHDA and CDR2 SQIVND come from the germline V gene (reference sequence). The CDR3 length is 16 residues. With 6 bases removed from V and 0 bases from J, the gap between germline ends came to 15 bases. The variable domain in full, with the rest retrieved from reference TRBV19 and TRBJ1-3, is DGGITQSPKYLFRKEGQNVTLSCEQNLNHDAMYWYRQDPGQGLRLIYYSQIVNDFQKGDIAEGYSVSREKKESFPLTVTSAQKNPTAFYLCASSPIEQVSGNTIYFGEGSWLTVV.

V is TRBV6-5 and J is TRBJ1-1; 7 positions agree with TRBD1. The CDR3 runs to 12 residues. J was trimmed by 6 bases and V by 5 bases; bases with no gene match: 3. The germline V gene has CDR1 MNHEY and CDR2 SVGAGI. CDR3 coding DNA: TGTGCCAGCAGTAAACAGGGGTCTGAAGCTTTCTTT. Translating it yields CASSKQGSEAFF.

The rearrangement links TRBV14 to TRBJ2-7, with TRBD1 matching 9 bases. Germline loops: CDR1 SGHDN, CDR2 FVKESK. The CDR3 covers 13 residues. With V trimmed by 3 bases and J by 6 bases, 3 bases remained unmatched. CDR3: CASSQWTGVEQYF. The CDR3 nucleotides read TGTGCCAGCAGCCAGTGGACAGGGGTCGAGCAGTACTTC.

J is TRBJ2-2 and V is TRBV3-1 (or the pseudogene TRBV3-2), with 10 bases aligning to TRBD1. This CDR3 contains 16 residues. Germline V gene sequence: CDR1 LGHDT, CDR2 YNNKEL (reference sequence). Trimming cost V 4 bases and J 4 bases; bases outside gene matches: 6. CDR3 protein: CASSPETGGGTGELFF. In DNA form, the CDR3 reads TGTGCCAGCAGCCCCGAGACAGGGGGCGGCACCGGGGAGCTGTTTTTT.

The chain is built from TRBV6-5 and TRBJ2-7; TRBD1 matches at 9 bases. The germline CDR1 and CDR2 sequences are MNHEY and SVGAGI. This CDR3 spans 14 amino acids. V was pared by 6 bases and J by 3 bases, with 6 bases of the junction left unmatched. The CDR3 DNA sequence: TGTGCCAGCAGAGATGGACAGGGGTACTACGAGCAGTACTTC. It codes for CASRDGQGYYEQYF.

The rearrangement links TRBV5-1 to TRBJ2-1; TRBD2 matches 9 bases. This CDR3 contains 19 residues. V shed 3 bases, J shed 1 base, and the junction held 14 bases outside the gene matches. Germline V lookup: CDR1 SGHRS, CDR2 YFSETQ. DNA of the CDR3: TGCGCCAGCAGCTCTGGACTAATGCGGGGGGGACCTTCCTACAATGAGCAGTTCTTC. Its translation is CASSSGLMRGGPSYNEQFF.

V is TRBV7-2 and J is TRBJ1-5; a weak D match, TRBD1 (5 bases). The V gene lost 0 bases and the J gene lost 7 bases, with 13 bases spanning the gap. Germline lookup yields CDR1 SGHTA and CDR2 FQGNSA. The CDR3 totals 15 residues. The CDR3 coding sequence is TGTGCCAGCAGCTTAGCCGGGGGGTTGTACCAGCCCCAGCATTTT. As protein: CASSLAGGLYQPQHF.

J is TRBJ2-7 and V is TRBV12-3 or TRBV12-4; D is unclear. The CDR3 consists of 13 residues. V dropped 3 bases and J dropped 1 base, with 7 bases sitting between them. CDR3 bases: TGTGCCAGCAGTTTTTTGGAGTCCTACGAGCAGTACTTC. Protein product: CASSFLESYEQYF.

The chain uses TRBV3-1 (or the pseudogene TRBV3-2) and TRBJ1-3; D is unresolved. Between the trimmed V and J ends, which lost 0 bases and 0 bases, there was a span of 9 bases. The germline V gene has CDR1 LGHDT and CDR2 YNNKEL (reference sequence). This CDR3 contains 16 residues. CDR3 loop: CASSQDLSYSGNTIYF. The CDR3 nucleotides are TGTGCCAGCAGCCAAGATCTGAGTTACTCTGGAAACACCATATATTTT.

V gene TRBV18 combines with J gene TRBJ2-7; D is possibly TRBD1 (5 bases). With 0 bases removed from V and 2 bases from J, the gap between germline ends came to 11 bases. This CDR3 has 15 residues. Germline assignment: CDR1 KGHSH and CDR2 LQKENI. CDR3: CASSPPGHGTYEQYF. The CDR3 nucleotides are TGTGCCAGCTCACCACCGGGGCACGGAACCTACGAGCAGTACTTC.

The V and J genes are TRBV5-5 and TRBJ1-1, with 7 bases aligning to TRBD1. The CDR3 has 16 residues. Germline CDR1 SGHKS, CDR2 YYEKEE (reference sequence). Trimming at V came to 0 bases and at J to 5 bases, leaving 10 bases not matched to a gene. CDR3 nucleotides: TGTGCCAGCAGCTTGGCCGGTGGAGGGGGCCGAACTGAAGCTTTCTTT. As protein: CASSLAGGGGRTEAFF.

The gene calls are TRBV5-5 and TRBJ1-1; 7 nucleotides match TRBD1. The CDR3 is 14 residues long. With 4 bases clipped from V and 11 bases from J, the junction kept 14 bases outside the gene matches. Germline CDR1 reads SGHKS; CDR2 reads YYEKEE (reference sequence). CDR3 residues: CASSGPGTEVFAFF. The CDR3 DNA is TGTGCCAGCAGCGGACCCGGGACAGAGGTTTTTGCTTTCTTT.

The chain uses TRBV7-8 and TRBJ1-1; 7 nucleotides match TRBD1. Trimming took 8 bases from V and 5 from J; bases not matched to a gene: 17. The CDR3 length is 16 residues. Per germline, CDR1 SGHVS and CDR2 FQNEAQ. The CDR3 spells CASLYNRDSWETEAFF. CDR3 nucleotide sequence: TGTGCCAGCCTATATAACCGGGACAGCTGGGAAACTGAAGCTTTCTTT. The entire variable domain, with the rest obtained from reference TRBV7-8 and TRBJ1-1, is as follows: GAGVSQSPRYKVAKRGQDVALRCDPISGHVSLFWYQQALGQGPEFLTYFQNEAQLDKSGLPSDRFFAERPEGSVSTLKIQRTQQEDSAVYLCASLYNRDSWETEAFFGQGTRLTVV.

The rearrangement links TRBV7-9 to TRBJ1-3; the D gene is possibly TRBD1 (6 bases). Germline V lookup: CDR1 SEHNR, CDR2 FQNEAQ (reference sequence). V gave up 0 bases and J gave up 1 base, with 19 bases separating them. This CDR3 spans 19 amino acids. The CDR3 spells CASSLAIMGPQGSGNTIYF. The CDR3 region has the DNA TGTGCCAGCAGCTTAGCGATAATGGGACCACAGGGATCTGGAAACACCATATATTTT.

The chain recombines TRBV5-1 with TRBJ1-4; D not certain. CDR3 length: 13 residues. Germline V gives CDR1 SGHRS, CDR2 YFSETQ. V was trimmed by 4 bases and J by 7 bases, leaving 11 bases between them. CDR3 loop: CASSEIPSEKLFF. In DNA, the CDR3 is TGCGCCAGCAGCGAAATCCCTAGTGAAAAACTGTTTTTT.

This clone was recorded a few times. The CDR3 sequence: CASSLVPGQTYGYTF. CDR3 in DNA: TGTGCCAGCAGCTTAGTTCCGGGACAGACCTATGGCTACACCTTC. This chain uses TRBV5-8 with TRBJ1-2; 7 bases map to TRBD1. The V segment lost 2 bases and the J segment 4 bases; nucleotides outside the gene matches: 8. The CDR3 extends over 15 amino acids. Germline lookup yields CDR1 SGHTS and CDR2 YDEGEE.

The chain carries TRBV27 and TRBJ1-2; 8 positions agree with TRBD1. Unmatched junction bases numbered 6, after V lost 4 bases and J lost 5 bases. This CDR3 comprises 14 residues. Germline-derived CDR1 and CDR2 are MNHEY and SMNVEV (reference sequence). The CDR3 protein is CASSSTGGNYGYTF. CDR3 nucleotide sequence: TGTGCCAGCAGTTCCACAGGGGGGAATTATGGCTACACCTTC.

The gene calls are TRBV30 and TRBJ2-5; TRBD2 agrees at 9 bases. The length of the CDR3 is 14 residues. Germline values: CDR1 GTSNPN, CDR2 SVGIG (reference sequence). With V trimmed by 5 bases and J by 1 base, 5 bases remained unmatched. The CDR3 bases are TGTGCCTGGGCCTCGGGACTAGCCCAAGAGACCCAGTACTTC. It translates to CAWASGLAQETQYF.